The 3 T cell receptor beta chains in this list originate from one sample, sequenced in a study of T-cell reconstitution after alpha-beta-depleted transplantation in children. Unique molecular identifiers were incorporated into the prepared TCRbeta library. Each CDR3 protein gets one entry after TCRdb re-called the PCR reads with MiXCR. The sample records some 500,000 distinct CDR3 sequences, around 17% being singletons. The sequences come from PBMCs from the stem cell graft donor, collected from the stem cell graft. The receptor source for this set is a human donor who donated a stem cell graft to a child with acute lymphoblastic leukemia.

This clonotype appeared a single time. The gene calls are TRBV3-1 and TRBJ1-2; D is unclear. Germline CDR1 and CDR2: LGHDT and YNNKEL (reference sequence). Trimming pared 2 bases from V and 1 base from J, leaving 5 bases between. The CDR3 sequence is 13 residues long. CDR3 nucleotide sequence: TGTGCCAGCAGCCAAATCGATAACTATGGCTACACCTTC. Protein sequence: CASSQIDNYGYTF.

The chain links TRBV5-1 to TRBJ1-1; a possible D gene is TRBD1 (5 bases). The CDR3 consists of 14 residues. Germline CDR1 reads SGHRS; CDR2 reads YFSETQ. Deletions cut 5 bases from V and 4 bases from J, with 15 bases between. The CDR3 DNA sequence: TGCGCCAGCAGTTACGGAGGGGCCGGCACTGAAGCTTTCTTT. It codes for CASSYGGAGTEAFF.

CDR3 bases: TGTGCCAGCAGCCAGACAGGGGGGACTAGCGGGAGAGAAGGCACAGATACGCAGTATTTT. Amino acids: CASSQTGGTSGREGTDTQYF. The chain joins TRBV3-1 to TRBJ2-3, with 14 positions matching TRBD2. CDR1 is LGHDT and CDR2 is YNNKEL in the germline V gene (reference sequence). J gave up 1 base and V 3 bases, and 12 bases lay outside the gene matches. The CDR3 sequence is 20 residues long.